This T cell receptor beta chain was sequenced during a study of CD8+ T cells in alopecia areata. Study-wide results and caveats: Greater clonality was observed in lesional scalp samples, especially alopecia totalis/universalis, versus normal scalp. For patients receiving tofacitinib, scalp clonality and expanded CD8+ clones among the top 100 significantly decreased.

In its sample, this clone was seen many times. Its target is not known. RNA extraction was followed by reverse transcription into cDNA, which acted as the sequencing template. Generated by immunoSEQ multiplex PCR, the TCRdb table keeps only in-frame clones and is missing some. Of 60,000 to 90,000 clones in the sample, approximately 70% are singletons; the top ten hold less than 25%. Trimming removed 3 bases from V and 3 bases from J; junction bases left unmatched: 3. Germline CDR1 is MNHEY and CDR2 is SVGAGI. This CDR3 is built from 15 residues. Treatment given: oral pan-JAK inhibitor, 5-10 mg twice daily. Peripheral blood and lesional scalp punch biopsies came from alopecia areata patients.

The receptor was derived from a human donor with alopecia areata. Material: CD8+ T cells sorted from blood, obtained at week 24, from a patient treated with tofacitinib. The chain uses TRBV6-5 and TRBJ2-3; 10 positions agree with TRBD2. The CDR3: CASSYYSGRTDTQYF. The CDR3 DNA reads TGTGCCAGCAGTTATTATAGCGGGAGGACAGATACGCAGTATTTT.